This T cell receptor beta chain was retrieved from a study of CD8+ T cells in alopecia areata. Background on the study: A 6-month period off drug followed tofacitinib, which lasted 6 to 18 months.

RNA extraction was followed by reverse transcription into cDNA, which acted as the sequencing template. The protocol was immunoSEQ multiplex PCR, while the TCRdb copy is restricted to in-frame clones and leaves out a portion. Of 110,000 or so clones detected, roughly three fifths appear once; the ten largest clones hold about 3.3%. Details on this clone: Its antigen is undetermined.

Trimming shortened V by 4 bases and J by 6 bases, and 13 bases separated the two germline ends. Looked up from germline, CDR1 is SGHDT and CDR2 is YYEEEE. This CDR3 comprises 13 residues. Study-wide findings and caveats: The study found higher clonality in lesional than normal scalp, especially in alopecia totalis/universalis.

Sample treatment: oral pan-JAK inhibitor, 5-10 mg twice daily. Sorting separated CD4+ and CD8+ T cells out of PBMCs. The rearrangement joins TRBV5-6 to TRBJ1-1; D uncertain. The receptor comes from a human donor with alopecia areata. The input for sequencing was CD4+ T cells sorted from blood, taken at week 24, from a patient treated with tofacitinib. The CDR3 loop is CASSPVRTAEAFF. DNA of the CDR3: TGTGCCAGCAGCCCCGTCAGGACGGCTGAAGCTTTCTTT.